This T cell receptor beta chain is from a study of blood T cells in healthy people across ages. PCR was performed a second time for about 7 to 11 cycles using a sample-barcoded 5' primer and a J-beta primer mix. Every cDNA molecule carried a tag from a template-switch adaptor bearing 12 random nucleotides. Using its own MiXCR run on the 5' RACE reads, TCRdb lists one record per CDR3 protein. The sample yields roughly 500,000 distinct CDR3 sequences, 27% seen once. This clonotype was seen a handful of times. PBMCs, at least 7 million per sample, were isolated. The sequence derives from a woman aged 70-85 years in good health. Material for sequencing was blood.

CDR3 nucleotides: TGCAGCGTTGGGGGGAGTACTGAAGCTTTCTTT. As protein: CSVGGSTEAFF. The chain couples TRBV29-1 to TRBJ1-1, with D possibly TRBD1 on 5 matching bases. The germline CDR1 and CDR2 sequences are SQVTM and ANQGSEA. The CDR3 contains 11 residues. Trimming removed 4 bases from V and 5 bases from J, with 8 bases in between.